The 7 T cell receptor beta chains below come from one sample, sequenced in a study of CD8 T cells in Susac syndrome. RNA totalling 0.5 to 1 ug underwent reverse transcription with random hexamers. MiXCR, applied by TCRdb to the immunoSEQ multiplex PCR reads, yields one record per CDR3 protein. This sample has approximately 280,000 distinct CDR3 sequences, with 80% to 90% found just once. The specimen was CD8+ T cells from PBMCs. The source of these receptors is a human donor with multiple sclerosis.

Comments on this clonotype: A read error may produce the germline difference seen at one junction end. The V call is TRBV20-1, the J call TRBJ1-2; D ambiguous. Germline values: CDR1 DFQATT, CDR2 SNEGSKA (reference sequence). CDR3 size: 13 residues. CDR3 protein: CSARPTRYYGYNF. The CDR3 nucleotides read TGCAGTGCTCGGCCTACCCGATACTATGGCTACAACTTC.

This clonotype was detected a few times. The V and J genes are TRBV29-1 and TRBJ1-2, with D unresolved. V lost 4 bases and J 3 bases, leaving 9 bases between the germline ends. The CDR3 contains 12 residues. Germline CDR1 is SQVTM and CDR2 is ANQGSEA. DNA for the CDR3: TGCAGCGTTGCTGGTCAGGACTATGGCTACACCTTC. Amino acids: CSVAGQDYGYTF.

The CDR3 is CASSSGVWTYEQYF. CDR3 nucleotides: TGTGCCAGCAGCTCGGGGGTCTGGACCTACGAGCAGTACTTC. This sequence joins TRBV13 and TRBJ2-7, with D possibly TRBD2 on 6 matching bases. CDR1 is PRHDT and CDR2 is FYEKMQ in the germline V gene (reference sequence). V was shortened by 4 bases and J by 2 bases, with 12 bases between the two germline ends. This CDR3 is built from 14 residues.

The rearrangement links TRBV7-3 to TRBJ2-1; D is possibly TRBD1 (5 bases). CDR1 and CDR2 (germline): SGHTA, FQGTGA. The CDR3 has 15 residues. V was pared by 6 bases and J by 0 bases, with 12 bases between. CDR3 sequence: CASSPGFSSYNEQFF. As DNA, the CDR3 is TGTGCCAGCAGTCCAGGGTTTAGCTCCTACAATGAGCAGTTCTTC.

The V gene is TRBV7-9, the J gene TRBJ1-1; D gene ambiguous. The CDR3 is 14 amino acids. V lost 5 bases, J lost 3 bases, and 13 bases lay in between. Germline loops: CDR1 SEHNR, CDR2 FQNEAQ (reference sequence). CDR3 residues: CASSATLPDTEAFF. CDR3 sequence (DNA): TGTGCCAGCAGCGCCACACTCCCGGACACTGAAGCTTTCTTT.

The chain recombines TRBV5-6 with TRBJ2-3; 10 positions agree with TRBD2. V trimming: 3 bases; J trimming: 6 bases; junction bases outside the gene matches: 7. This CDR3 spans 15 amino acids. CDR1 is SGHDT and CDR2 is YYEEEE in the germline V gene. CDR3 DNA: TGTGCCAGCAGCTCCCCGCTAGCGGGAGTGGATACGCAGTATTTT. Its protein is CASSSPLAGVDTQYF. The full variable domain, with the rest looked up from reference TRBV5-6 and TRBJ2-3, is DAGVTQSPTHLIKTRGQQVTLRCSPKSGHDTVSWYQQALGQGPQFIFQYYEEEERQRGNFPDRFSGHQFPNYSSELNVNALLLGDSALYLCASSSPLAGVDTQYFGPGTRLTVL.

V and J are TRBV27 and TRBJ2-7; D may be TRBD1 or TRBD2 (5 bases each). Germline-derived CDR1 and CDR2 are MNHEY and SMNVEV (reference sequence). The V and J ends lost 5 bases and 7 bases respectively, with 21 bases between them. The CDR3 is made up of 15 amino acids. The CDR3 is CASSTSPSTDYEQYF. CDR3 DNA: TGTGCCAGCAGTACCTCCCCTTCGACAGACTATGAGCAGTACTTC.